One sample yielded the 9 T cell receptor beta chains listed below, sequenced in a study of T cell responses to AZD1222 COVID-19 vaccine listed by TCRdb under 2021. What this sample's time point label stands for: baseline before first vaccination. The library was generated by the immunoSEQ multiplex PCR assay. Imported from immuneACCESS, the table was reduced by TCRdb to in-frame sequences with V and J called. These copies leave out some clones; in studies compared against another copy, an unresolved V gene accounts for under half, and the cause of the remainder is not known. Within this sample are 100,000 to 150,000 clones, with more than 80% of them counted one time only. Of the sample, roughly 5% is held by the ten largest clones. The sample here was peripheral blood, taken on day 0 of AZD1222 vaccination. These receptors came from an adult in good health.

The V gene is TRBV2, the J gene TRBJ1-2; 11 nucleotides align to TRBD1. The CDR3 loop spans 15 amino acids. Trimming took 6 bases from V and 4 from J; bases not matched to a gene: 7. Looked up from germline, CDR1 is SNHLY and CDR2 is FYNNEI. CDR3 in amino acids: CASSEDRGPGYGYTF. The CDR3, as DNA: TGTGCCAGCAGCGAGGACAGGGGGCCTGGCTATGGCTACACCTTC.

This rearrangement joins TRBV6-5 to TRBJ1-2; possibly TRBD1 for D (5 bases). Germline CDR1 is MNHEY and CDR2 is SVGAGI. V lost 2 bases and J 4 bases, leaving 17 bases between the germline ends. CDR3 length: 16 residues. This CDR3 reads CASSYGSPGRSYGYTF. The DNA for the CDR3 is TGTGCCAGCAGTTACGGGTCCCCGGGACGGTCCTATGGCTACACCTTC.

The chain employs TRBV28 and TRBJ1-6, with D unresolved. This CDR3 has 14 amino acids. The V gene's germline CDR1 is MDHEN and CDR2 SYDVKM. V lost 5 bases and J lost 0, with 5 bases in between. The CDR3 nucleotides are TGTGCCAGCAGTGTGAGCTCCTATAATTCACCCCTCCACTTT. Translation gives CASSVSSYNSPLHF.

As regards this clone: The sample holds other DNA sequences that translate to the same CDR3. V gene TRBV30 combines with J gene TRBJ1-5; unclear D gene. CDR3 length equals 12 residues. The germline gives CDR1 GTSNPN, CDR2 SVGIG (reference sequence). The V end lost 0 bases, the J end lost 7 bases, and 7 bases lay between the germline ends. The CDR3: CAWSVGGQPQHF. The CDR3 nucleotides read TGTGCCTGGAGTGTGGGAGGGCAGCCCCAGCATTTT.

The chain joins TRBV5-1 to TRBJ1-3, with D tentatively TRBD1 (5 bases). Trimming took off 4 bases at V and 3 bases at J, with 17 bases between the two ends. The germline V gene has CDR1 SGHRS and CDR2 YFSETQ. The CDR3 has 16 amino acids. CDR3: CASSETAIQGGNTIYF. Here the CDR3 DNA reads TGCGCCAGCAGCGAGACGGCCATCCAGGGTGGAAACACCATATATTTT.

V usage is TRBV10-3 and J usage is TRBJ1-1, with D tentatively TRBD1 (5 bases). The CDR3 sequence is 17 residues long. Trimming cost V 2 bases and J 1 base, with 17 bases left between them. CDR1 and CDR2 (germline): ENHRY, SYGVKD. The CDR3 nucleotides read TGTGCCATCAGTGAGCCTTCGAGTTCCAGGGCGAACACTGAAGCTTTCTTT. This gives the protein CAISEPSSSRANTEAFF.

In DNA form, the CDR3 reads TGTGCCAGCGCATCGGGACAGGGGTTCCACGAGCAGTACTTC. This encodes CASASGQGFHEQYF. The genes are TRBV28 and TRBJ2-7, with 10 bases lining up with TRBD1. Germline CDR1 and CDR2: MDHEN and SYDVKM. J gave up 5 bases and V 8 bases, and 9 bases lay outside the gene matches. This CDR3 contains 14 residues.

V and J are TRBV11-3 and TRBJ2-1; a weak D match, TRBD1 (5 bases). CDR3 length: 15 residues. The germline V and J ends were trimmed by 2 bases and 4 bases, with 12 bases remaining between them. Germline assignment: CDR1 SGHNT and CDR2 YENEEA. The CDR3 DNA reads TGTGCCAGCAGCTTACAGGGTAGGTCGTACAATGAGCAGTTCTTC. Translating gives CASSLQGRSYNEQFF. Variable domain in full (rest from reference TRBV11-3 and TRBJ2-1): EAGVVQSPRYKIIEKKQPVAFWCNPISGHNTLYWYLQNLGQGPELLIRYENEEAVDDSQLPKDRFSAERLKGVDSTLKIQPAELGDSAVYLCASSLQGRSYNEQFFGPGTRLTVL.

This chain links TRBV7-9 with TRBJ1-5, with 8 bases lining up with TRBD1. With V trimmed by 5 bases and J by 7 bases, 4 bases remained unmatched. CDR1 SEHNR and CDR2 FQNEAQ come from the germline V gene (reference sequence). This CDR3 contains 13 residues. CDR3 sequence reads: CASSQQGGQPQHF. The CDR3 DNA reads TGTGCCAGCAGCCAACAGGGGGGGCAGCCCCAGCATTTT.